This TCR beta chain is drawn from a study of molecular identifiers for immune sequencing clone quantification. The CDR3 runs 14 residues. The V end lost 3 bases, the J end lost 8 bases, and 17 bases lay between the germline ends. Germline CDR1 and CDR2: DFQATT and SNEGSKA (reference sequence). Study findings and constraints: Spiked Jurkat TCR RNA from one cell was reportedly detectable among approximately 1 million naive cells. Molecules of identical TCR sharing a barcode could underestimate highly expanded clone sizes. Over 98% of CMV-specific effector molecules, but under 1% of naive ones, were in clones above 20 copies.

Sorting recovered naive CD8 T cells on a CD8+CD4-CCR7+CD45RA+ profile. TCRdb processed the PCR reads anew with MiXCR; each CDR3 protein has one entry. The repertoire holds under 650,000 distinct CDR3 sequences, with nearly 20% as singletons. With respect to this clonotype: Its antigen remains unknown. A much larger clone differs by one base, so this may be a read error.

Sequencing input: naive CD8+ T cells from blood, with Jurkat cell RNA spiked in. The sample's subset: FACS-sorted CD8+CD4-CCR7+CD45RA+ naive T cells. The origin of this receptor is a human donor in good health. Some libraries in this study had Jurkat cell RNA spiked in. The chain carries TRBV20-1 and TRBJ1-3; maybe TRBD1 (5 bases). The DNA of the CDR3 is TGCAGTGCTAGGTCCAGGGTAACAGGAGACACCATATATTTT. Translated: CSARSRVTGDTIYF.